Described below is a single T cell receptor (beta chain) sequence and its context. Its cognate antigen is unknown. The CDR3 loop spans 15 amino acids. Germline V lookup: CDR1 SGHRS, CDR2 YFSETQ. The V end was cut by 0 bases, the J end by 3 bases, with 9 bases between. The record originates from a study of radiotherapy plus CTLA-4 blockade in lung cancer. As for the study in general: Disease control was present in 30% to 35% of patients, and objective responses in 15% to 20%. General study results and limits: Early blood T cell clone changes and increased post-radiation serum interferon-beta were reportedly the strongest response predictors. Tumor-derived TCR clones expanded in blood after radiotherapy plus ipilimumab.

The data were produced by immunoSEQ multiplex PCR, yet TCRdb's version contains in-frame clones alone and is incomplete. This table has tens of thousands of clones, around 77% appearing once. Patients had chemo-refractory metastatic non-small-cell lung cancer and received focal radiation plus CTLA-4 blockade that used ipilimumab. The chain employs TRBV5-1 and TRBJ2-2; a weak D match, TRBD1 (6 bases). The source of this sequence is a human donor with non-small cell lung cancer whose response to radiotherapy plus ipilimumab could not be evaluated. The sample here was peripheral blood, taken from a patient treated with radiotherapy plus ipilimumab. CDR3 DNA: TGCGCCAGCAGCTTGGGGCAGGGGCACACCGGGGAGCTGTTTTTT. Its translation: CASSLGQGHTGELFF.